The present T cell receptor (beta chain) was sequenced within a study of T-cell reconstitution after alpha-beta-depleted transplantation in children. Notes on the study in general: Expanded graft clones, several hundred of them, were reportedly the source of alpha-beta T cells about two months after transplant. Some patients showed high day-60 TCRbeta diversity, which derived from surviving recipient T cells and thymic progenitors. One year after transplant, T-cell counts and diversity came mostly from newly produced T cells.

This clonotype was counted once. Its matching antigen is unknown. The junction departs from germline at one end; a sequencing error may be responsible. Preparation of the TCRbeta library was carried out with unique molecular identifiers. Each CDR3 protein gets one entry after TCRdb re-called the PCR reads with MiXCR. The sample records about 980,000 distinct CDR3 sequences, roughly 31% being singletons. The CDR3 runs to 14 residues. CDR1 and CDR2 from the germline V gene are ENHRY and SYGVKD. Sample: PBMCs, mostly from graft donor cells, taken 360 days after TCRalphabeta/CD19-depleted stem cell transplant. This chain uses TRBV10-3 with TRBJ2-2; a weak D match, TRBD1 (7 bases). The TCR comes from a boy in the first two years of life who had a stem cell transplant for SCID, so the T cells may come from the graft donor. DNA for the CDR3: TGTGCCACCGGAGGGACAGCGAACACCGGGGAGGTGTTTTTT. Translated, it gives CATGGTANTGEVFF.